The clone carrying this TCR beta chain was picked up one time. The CDR3 has 14 residues. Trimming cost V 3 bases and J 1 base; bases outside gene matches: 2. Germline V gene data show CDR1 as SGHNT and CDR2 as YYREEE (reference sequence). The data are from a study of blood T cell repertoires in COVID-19. Whole-study context: Samples representing acute and convalescent COVID-19 were sourced from the United States, Italy and Spain. Sample material is recorded as cDNA or gDNA derived from T cells, B-cell-depleted T cells, or PBMCs.

Authors' data handling: Amplifying reference gene primers gave estimates of nucleated cell counts. Using immunoSEQ multiplex PCR, the repertoire was profiled, and TCRdb retains in-frame clones only, with some absent. V, J and clone size reflect that table, while D and trimming were determined from the DNA. The sample comprises a few hundred thousand clones, about 91% of which are singletons, and approximately 13% rests with the top ten. This receptor was obtained from a woman aged 60-75 years with acute or convalescent COVID-19. The genes are TRBV5-4 and TRBJ2-5; 8 bases line up with TRBD1. Sequencing was carried out using peripheral blood. CDR3 loop: CASSSGTGQETQYF. Written as DNA, the CDR3 is TGTGCCAGCAGCTCCGGGACAGGCCAAGAGACCCAGTACTTC.